Each of the 23 T cell receptor beta chains below was sequenced from the same sample in a study of CD8 T cells in ankylosing spondylitis. MiXCR, run by TCRdb on the 5' RACE reads, gives a single entry per CDR3 protein. The repertoire consists of fewer than 400,000 distinct CDR3 sequences, with under 15% occurring once and the leading ten covering about 1%. Sequencing input: blood, either unsorted or a sorted T cell fraction (not recorded which). Receptor source: a male donor with ankylosing spondylitis or in good health (not recorded which).

A few counts support this clonotype. The chain couples TRBV29-1 to TRBJ1-1; D gene unclear. V shed 5 bases and J shed 1 base, with 5 bases lying between them. The germline V gene has CDR1 SQVTM and CDR2 ANQGSEA. CDR3 length: 11 residues. CDR3 nucleotides: TGCAGCGTTCAAGGGAACACTGAAGCTTTCTTT. This sequence encodes CSVQGNTEAFF.

This clonotype was seen a handful of times. The chain joins TRBV5-5 to TRBJ2-1; perhaps TRBD1 as D (5 bases). The CDR3 loop spans 14 amino acids. Trimming pared 1 base from V and 3 bases from J, leaving 8 bases between. Per the germline V gene, CDR1 is SGHKS and CDR2 is YYEKEE (reference sequence). The CDR3 spells CASSLTGGYNEQFF. The CDR3 DNA follows: TGTGCCAGCAGCTTGACAGGTGGCTACAATGAGCAGTTCTTC.

The chain is built from TRBV11-1 and TRBJ2-5; 9 positions agree with TRBD1. Germline lookup yields CDR1 SGHAT and CDR2 FQDESV (reference sequence). The CDR3 covers 16 residues. With 5 bases clipped from V and 1 base from J, the junction kept 8 bases outside the gene matches. The CDR3 loop is CASSLLGQGFQETQYF. CDR3 bases: TGTGCCAGCAGCCTTTTAGGACAGGGGTTCCAAGAGACCCAGTACTTC.

The gene calls are TRBV20-1 and TRBJ2-1; no reliable D call. Trimming took 0 bases from V and 8 from J, leaving 17 bases between them. This CDR3 has 15 amino acids. Germline V gene data show CDR1 as DFQATT and CDR2 as SNEGSKA (reference sequence). The CDR3 loop reads CSARDFGWVDHEQFF. CDR3 nucleotides: TGCAGTGCTAGAGATTTTGGCTGGGTCGATCATGAGCAGTTCTTC.

This chain joins TRBV10-3 and TRBJ1-1, with D unclear. CDR1 and CDR2 from the germline V gene are ENHRY and SYGVKD. V was pared by 7 bases and J by 0 bases, with 9 bases between. The CDR3 extends over 13 amino acids. The CDR3 protein is CAITETMNTEAFF. DNA for the CDR3: TGTGCCATCACGGAGACAATGAACACTGAAGCTTTCTTT.

To note about this clonotype: Germline is not matched at one junction end, which may reflect a read error. V and J are TRBV12-3 or TRBV12-4 and TRBJ2-3, with D perhaps TRBD2 (6 bases). The CDR3 length is 19 residues. CDR3 loop: CTSCLRAPQRGSRTDTQYF. The CDR3 nucleotides are TGTACCAGCTGCCTAAGGGCCCCCCAACGGGGGTCACGCACAGATACGCAGTATTTT.

This clonotype appeared a few times. CDR3 in DNA: TGTGCCAGCCGAAGGCCAAGCGCAGATACGCAGTATTTT. Protein sequence: CASRRPSADTQYF. The rearrangement links TRBV6-1 to TRBJ2-3; no clear D. V dropped 8 bases and J dropped 4 bases, with 13 bases sitting between them. The germline V gene has CDR1 MNHNS and CDR2 SASEGT. This CDR3 has 13 residues.

Only a few counts were recorded for this clonotype. This chain links TRBV30 with TRBJ1-2, with D tentatively TRBD1 (6 bases). Per the germline V gene, CDR1 is GTSNPN and CDR2 is SVGIG (reference sequence). Deletions cut 7 bases from V and 4 bases from J, with 13 bases between. There are 12 residues in the CDR3. CDR3 sequence: CASTGLGYGYTF. The CDR3 DNA follows: TGTGCCTCAACAGGGCTCGGCTATGGCTACACCTTC.

This chain links TRBV29-1 with TRBJ2-1; D call uncertain. CDR3 length: 13 amino acids. With 2 bases removed from V and 0 bases from J, the gap between germline ends came to 5 bases. Germline CDR1 reads SQVTM; CDR2 reads ANQGSEA. CDR3 sequence reads: CSVEQSSYNEQFF. The CDR3 nucleotides read TGCAGCGTTGAACAGAGCTCCTACAATGAGCAGTTCTTC.

This clonotype turned up a few times. This chain connects TRBV12-3 or TRBV12-4 to TRBJ1-2; 8 bases match TRBD1. The J segment lost 8 bases and the V segment lost 6 bases, leaving 14 bases of the junction unmatched. The CDR3 extends over 15 amino acids. The CDR3: CASRGTGGRPKGYTF. DNA for the CDR3: TGTGCCAGCAGGGGGACAGGTGGCAGACCGAAGGGCTACACCTTC.

This clonotype was observed a few times. V and J are TRBV7-2 and TRBJ2-1; 9 nucleotides agree with TRBD1. V was clipped by 2 bases and J by 10 bases; unmatched bases: 12. The CDR3 contains 16 residues. CDR1 is SGHTA and CDR2 is FQGNSA in the germline V gene. The CDR3 DNA reads TGTGCCAGCAGCTTACCGGGACAGGGAGAATTCAAGGAGCAGTTCTTC. Protein sequence: CASSLPGQGEFKEQFF.

The rearrangement uses TRBV15 and TRBJ1-1; D unclear. Germline V lookup: CDR1 LNHNV, CDR2 YYDKDF (reference sequence). The CDR3 is made up of 14 amino acids. Trimming left V 8 bases short and J 4 bases short, with 17 bases between. The CDR3 region has the DNA TGTGCCACCGCGTGGACGAGGGTAGTCACTGAAGCTTTCTTT. Translation gives CATAWTRVVTEAFF.

The chain has TRBV25-1 and TRBJ1-2, with TRBD1 as a possible D gene (5 bases). Between the trimmed V and J ends, which lost 7 bases and 8 bases, there was a span of 20 bases. The CDR3 has 14 amino acids. The germline CDR1 and CDR2 sequences are MGHDK and SYGVNS. In nucleotides, the CDR3 is TGTGCCAGCACCACCGGGGGGGTTCTCGGGGGCTACACCTTC. This sequence encodes CASTTGGVLGGYTF.

This clonotype was seen more than once but under ten times. Here the CDR3 reads CASSEGRGTGANVLTF. Here the CDR3 DNA reads TGCGCCAGCAGTGAGGGCAGGGGGACTGGGGCCAACGTCCTGACTTTC. The V call is TRBV10-2, the J call TRBJ2-6; TRBD1 aligns across 7 bases. Germline V CDR1 and CDR2: WSHSY, SAAADI. This CDR3 is 16 amino acids long. The V segment lost 2 bases and the J segment 2 bases; nucleotides outside the gene matches: 3.

The J gene is TRBJ1-1, the V gene TRBV12-3 or TRBV12-4; a possible D gene is TRBD1 (6 bases). Trimming left V 5 bases short and J 0 bases short, with 19 bases between. The CDR3 has 17 residues. CDR3 nucleotide sequence: TGTGCCAGCAGTCAGCAACAGGGAGGATTGATGAACACTGAAGCTTTCTTT. Protein product: CASSQQQGGLMNTEAFF.

This clonotype was counted a few times. The CDR3 loop is CASSPLDRPEKLFF. The CDR3 nucleotides are TGTGCCAGCAGTCCACTCGACAGGCCAGAAAAACTGTTTTTT. The chain has TRBV12-3 or TRBV12-4 and TRBJ1-4, with a possible D match to TRBD1 (6 bases). CDR3 length equals 14 residues. The V end was cut by 5 bases, the J end by 8 bases, with 15 bases between.

This clonotype was counted many times. The chain is built from TRBV5-1 and TRBJ2-1, with a tentative D call TRBD2 (5 bases). The germline gives CDR1 SGHRS, CDR2 YFSETQ. The CDR3 spans 14 residues. Trimming took off 5 bases at V and 0 bases at J, with 9 bases between the two ends. This CDR3 is CASSRRDSYNEQFF. In nucleotides, the CDR3 is TGCGCCAGCAGTCGCCGGGACTCCTACAATGAGCAGTTCTTC.

The CDR3 bases are TGCGCCAGCAGCTCGGACAGGGGTCTGGGAACTGAAGCTTTCTTT. Translated, it gives CASSSDRGLGTEAFF. J is TRBJ1-1 and V is TRBV5-1; TRBD1 agrees at 9 bases. CDR3 length: 15 amino acids. V gave up 3 bases and J gave up 5 bases; unmatched junction bases: 8. Looked up from germline, CDR1 is SGHRS and CDR2 is YFSETQ.

This chain uses TRBV10-3 with TRBJ2-3; 8 bases align to TRBD2. CDR3 length equals 16 residues. From germline, CDR1 is ENHRY and CDR2 SYGVKD. With V trimmed by 1 base and J by 4 bases, 7 bases remained unmatched. The DNA of the CDR3 is TGTGCCATCAGTGAGTTAGCGGGGCCCAAACCAGATACGCAGTATTTT. This translates into CAISELAGPKPDTQYF.

The table lists this clonotype with a few counts. This chain links TRBV29-1 with TRBJ2-5; a weak D match, TRBD1 (6 bases). The CDR3 has 11 residues. V lost 0 bases, J lost 10 bases, and 9 bases lay in between. Germline assignment: CDR1 SQVTM and CDR2 ANQGSEA. CDR3 loop: CSVEDVTGQYF. The CDR3 DNA follows: TGCAGCGTTGAAGATGTGACAGGCCAGTACTTC. The variable domain in full, with the rest retrieved from reference TRBV29-1 and TRBJ2-5, is SAVISQKPSRDICQRGTSLTIQCQVDSQVTMMFWYRQQPGQSLTLIATANQGSEATYESGFVIDKFPISRPNLTFSTLTVSNMSPEDSSIYLCSVEDVTGQYFGPGTRLLVL.

The chain has TRBV4-2 and TRBJ1-4; D remains unclear. V was shortened by 4 bases and J by 11 bases, with 17 bases between the two germline ends. In germline, CDR1 is LGHNA, CDR2 YNFKEQ. The length of the CDR3 is 14 residues. CDR3 bases: TGTGCCAGCAGCCCCGGGCCCTTGGACGAGAAACTGTTTTTT. Its translation is CASSPGPLDEKLFF.

In its sample, this clonotype was seen many times. This chain links TRBV7-2 with TRBJ1-5, with TRBD1 identical over 8 bases. This CDR3 has 14 residues. In germline, CDR1 is SGHTA, CDR2 FQGNSA. V lost 3 bases to trimming and J lost 6 bases; unmatched junction nucleotides: 4. CDR3 sequence reads: CASSFTGGGQPQHF. DNA for the CDR3: TGTGCCAGCAGCTTTACAGGGGGAGGTCAGCCCCAGCATTTT.

This clonotype was counted a few times. The rearrangement links TRBV2 to TRBJ2-3; D gene unclear. The CDR3 runs to 14 residues. In germline, CDR1 is SNHLY, CDR2 FYNNEI. V gave up 10 bases and J gave up 2 bases, with 16 bases separating them. The CDR3 DNA reads TGTGCCACTGGACCAAACCTTCCCACAGATACGCAGTATTTT. Protein product: CATGPNLPTDTQYF.